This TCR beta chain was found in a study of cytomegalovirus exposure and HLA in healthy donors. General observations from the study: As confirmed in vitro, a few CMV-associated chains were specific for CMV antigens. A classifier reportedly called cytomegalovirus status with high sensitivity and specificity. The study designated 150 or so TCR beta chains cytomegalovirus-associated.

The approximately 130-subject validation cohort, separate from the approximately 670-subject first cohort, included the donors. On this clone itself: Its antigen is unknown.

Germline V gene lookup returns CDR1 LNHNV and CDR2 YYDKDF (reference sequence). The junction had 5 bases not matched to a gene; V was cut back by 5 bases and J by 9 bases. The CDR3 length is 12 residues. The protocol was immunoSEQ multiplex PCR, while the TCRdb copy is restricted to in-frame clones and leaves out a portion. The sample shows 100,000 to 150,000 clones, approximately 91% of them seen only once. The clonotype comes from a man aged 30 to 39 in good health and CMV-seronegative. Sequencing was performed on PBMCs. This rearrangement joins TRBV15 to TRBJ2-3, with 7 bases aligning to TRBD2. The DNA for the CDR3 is TGTGCCACCAGCGAAATGGGGGGGACGCAGTATTTT. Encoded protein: CATSEMGGTQYF.